The source of this T cell receptor (beta chain) is a study of early T cells in non-severe SARS-CoV-2 infection. Study-wide findings and caveats: Missing private and CD4 specificities, VDJdb matching favored anti-spike CD8 responses.

Unique molecular identifiers were added to individual cDNA molecules. Each CDR3 protein gets one entry after TCRdb re-called the 5' RACE reads with MiXCR. The table has under 85,000 distinct CDR3 sequences, 12% seen once; the top ten hold around 16%. Trimming took 6 bases from V and 4 from J, leaving 13 bases between them. CDR1 DFQATT and CDR2 SNEGSKA come from the germline V gene (reference sequence). The CDR3 totals 12 residues. As regards this clonotype: Its specificity is unknown.

The clonotype originates from an adult who was a healthcare worker with PCR-confirmed SARS-CoV-2 infection or an uninfected control (not recorded which). The donor label of this sample is uncertain. Source: whole blood, taken at baseline. The J gene is TRBJ2-7, the V gene TRBV20-1, with D unclear. CDR3 residues: CSAARIGYEQYF. CDR3 sequence (DNA): TGCAGTGCCGCCCGGATCGGTTACGAGCAGTACTTC.